The text below deals with one T cell receptor (beta chain). Adults between about 18 and 95 years of age took part from fewer than 30 US areas. Recovered Cohort 3 donors showed two negative PCRs, clearance, or symptom resolution. Per the germline V gene, CDR1 is SGHDT and CDR2 is YYEEEE. The CDR3 totals 16 residues. With 2 bases removed from V and 4 bases from J, the gap between germline ends came to 18 bases. The entry originates in a study of blood T cell repertoires in COVID-19. About the study: PBMCs, B-cell-depleted T cells, or T cells provided the cDNA or gDNA that made up the material.

Measured with immunoSEQ multiplex PCR; TCRdb has only the in-frame clones, and not every one. The repertoire holds 180,000 or so clones, with over 70% as singletons. The chain is built from TRBV5-6 and TRBJ1-2; a possible D gene is TRBD1 (5 bases). The sequenced material came from PBMCs or T cells enriched from blood (not recorded which). The clonotype comes from a woman between 55 and 75 years old who had recovered from COVID-19. DNA for the CDR3: TGTGCCAGCAGCTTATGGTCGGGGGATTACATCTATGGCTACACCTTC. Protein product: CASSLWSGDYIYGYTF.